This TCR beta chain was documented in a study of long-term antiretroviral therapy in people with HIV. With regard to this clone: Its cognate antigen is unknown.

This CDR3 is built from 14 residues. The V gene's germline CDR1 is SNHLY and CDR2 FYNNEI. After removal of 6 bases from V and 0 bases from J, the junction contained 4 bases not matched to a gene. Survey-level resolution applied to immunoSEQ assay v3.0. Profiling relied on immunoSEQ multiplex PCR, and the TCRdb table lists in-frame clones only, not all of them. The sample includes 29,000 or so clones, 93% of them seen just once. All participants with HIV were treated in the United States. General observations from the study: The study lacked data on ART adherence, viral resistance or therapy changes. Diversity rose after ART but stayed below transplant donor controls.

Sequencing used unsorted PBMCs, obtained around 6.3 years after starting antiretroviral therapy. The V call is TRBV2, the J call TRBJ1-1, with TRBD1 matching 7 bases. The receptor comes from a woman aged 40 to 50 with HIV. The CDR3 loop is CASRGTVLNTEAFF. The CDR3, as DNA: TGTGCCAGCAGGGGGACAGTTCTGAACACTGAAGCTTTCTTT.